This TCR beta chain was identified during a study of cytomegalovirus exposure and HLA in healthy donors. This clone has a handful of counts. Antigen unknown. With 60 Vbeta and 13 Jbeta primers, the PCR was carried out. Using immunoSEQ multiplex PCR, the repertoire was profiled, and TCRdb retains in-frame clones only, with some absent. The sample lists 75,000 to 95,000 clones, approximately 78% occurring once. Broader study findings: The study reported that TCR beta sequences accurately predicted HLA-A and HLA-B alleles in most subjects. Later analysis indicated greater clonal expansion among HLA-associated TCR beta chains than among equally common other chains. Some V segments, TRBV6-2 and TRBV6-3 among them, were indistinguishable and were therefore excluded.

Germline V gene lookup returns CDR1 LGHNT and CDR2 FRNRAP. The CDR3 has 13 residues. V lost 11 bases, J lost 3 bases, and 14 bases lay in between. This sequence joins TRBV12-5 and TRBJ1-5; the D is unclear. The TCR originated in a woman aged 40-49 years in good health and CMV-seropositive. Sequencing was carried out using PBMCs. CDR3 sequence: CAGGDETNQPQHF. CDR3 sequence (DNA): TGTGCTGGCGGAGACGAAACCAATCAGCCCCAGCATTTT.